The 22 T cell receptor beta chains given below trace back to one sample, sequenced in a study of blood T cell repertoires in COVID-19. Profiling relied on immunoSEQ multiplex PCR, and the TCRdb table lists in-frame clones only, not all of them. The sample lists about 120,000 clones; roughly four fifths were seen once. The sequenced sample was peripheral blood. The receptors shown here come from a human donor in a cohort sampled during active COVID-19.

The V call is TRBV15, the J call TRBJ1-2, with TRBD1 as a possible D gene (5 bases). The CDR3 extends over 16 amino acids. Looked up from germline, CDR1 is LNHNV and CDR2 is YYDKDF (reference sequence). V lost 0 bases and J lost 4, with 15 bases in between. CDR3 DNA: TGTGCCACCAGCAGAGATGGGGCTACCTTTATCTATGGCTACACCTTC. This encodes CATSRDGATFIYGYTF.

V is TRBV29-1 and J is TRBJ1-1; tentative D call: TRBD1 (6 bases). Trimming shortened V by 7 bases and J by 0 bases, and 9 bases separated the two germline ends. CDR3 size: 12 residues. Germline V gene lookup returns CDR1 SQVTM and CDR2 ANQGSEA. CDR3 in DNA: TGCAGCGCTGGGACACTGAACACTGAAGCTTTCTTT. Encoded protein: CSAGTLNTEAFF.

This clone was detected only once. This sequence joins TRBV18 and TRBJ1-1; no clear D gene. The V gene lost 4 bases and the J gene lost 1 base, with 7 bases spanning the gap. Germline V gene data show CDR1 as KGHSH and CDR2 as LQKENI. This CDR3 is built from 13 residues. CDR3 DNA sequence: TGTGCCAGCTCACTCTCTTCGAACACTGAAGCTTTCTTT. Protein: CASSLSSNTEAFF. Based on the CDR3 plus reference TRBV18 and TRBJ1-1, the full variable domain is NAGVMQNPRHLVRRRGQEARLRCSPMKGHSHVYWYRQLPEEGLKFMVYLQKENIIDESGMPKERFSAEFPKEGPSILRIQQVVRGDSAAYFCASSLSSNTEAFFGQGTRLTVV.

The chain couples TRBV15 to TRBJ2-1; TRBD2 agrees at 10 bases. Germline CDR1 reads LNHNV; CDR2 reads YYDKDF (reference sequence). The CDR3 is 17 amino acids. Germline trimming cut 5 bases from V and 2 bases from J; bases unmatched to any gene: 9. CDR3 nucleotide sequence: TGTGCCACCAGCGGGCTAGCGGGAGTTAGGCCCTACAATGAGCAGTTCTTC. Translated: CATSGLAGVRPYNEQFF.

This chain uses TRBV4-1 with TRBJ1-3; the match to TRBD1 covers 7 bases. The CDR3 runs to 15 residues. V trimming: 0 bases; J trimming: 7 bases; junction bases outside the gene matches: 6. Germline CDR1 MGHRA, CDR2 YSYEKL. The CDR3 spells CASSQDEGGWNTIYF. CDR3 DNA sequence: TGCGCCAGCAGCCAAGATGAAGGGGGCTGGAACACCATATATTTT.

V and J are TRBV15 and TRBJ1-5; 7 bases line up with TRBD1. Germline V gene sequence: CDR1 LNHNV, CDR2 YYDKDF (reference sequence). The trim removed 4 bases at V and 6 bases at J, leaving 6 bases unmatched. CDR3 length: 14 residues. The CDR3 coding sequence is TGTGCCACCAGCAAAGGGGGCGGAGGTCAGCCCCAGCATTTT. This sequence encodes CATSKGGGGQPQHF.

The chain has TRBV3-1 (or the pseudogene TRBV3-2) and TRBJ1-2, with 10 bases that match TRBD1. Germline assignment: CDR1 LGHDT and CDR2 YNNKEL (reference sequence). The CDR3 has 18 amino acids. The V and J ends lost 1 base and 5 bases, in that order; junction bases with no gene match: 13. The CDR3: CASSQGGPGQGVLYGYTF. The CDR3, as DNA: TGTGCCAGCAGCCAAGGGGGTCCTGGACAGGGGGTTTTATATGGCTACACCTTC.

This sequence joins TRBV9 and TRBJ2-3, with 9 bases fitting TRBD2. The ends lost 3 bases at V and 5 bases at J; junction bases unmatched: 10. Germline CDR1 SGDLS, CDR2 YYNGEE. The CDR3 loop spans 16 amino acids. CDR3: CASSAFAGGERDTQYF. The CDR3 nucleotides are TGTGCCAGCAGCGCTTTTGCGGGAGGGGAGCGAGATACGCAGTATTTT.

The chain combines TRBV7-2 with TRBJ2-1; 10 bases map to TRBD1. V was pared by 5 bases and J by 11 bases, with 15 bases of the junction left unmatched. The V gene's germline CDR1 is SGHTA and CDR2 FQGNSA. The CDR3 totals 16 residues. The CDR3 sequence: CASSMGTGVGAMKQFF. CDR3 nucleotides: TGTGCCAGCAGCATGGGGACAGGGGTGGGGGCAATGAAGCAGTTCTTC. The full variable domain, its missing parts supplied by reference TRBV7-2 and TRBJ2-1, is GAGVSQSPSNKVTEKGKDVELRCDPISGHTALYWYRQSLGQGLEFLIYFQGNSAPDKSGLPSDRFSAERTGGSVSTLTIQRTQQEDSAVYLCASSMGTGVGAMKQFFGPGTRLTVL.

The J gene is TRBJ2-7, the V gene TRBV14; no reliable D call. Deletions cut 1 base from V and 6 bases from J, with 13 bases between. This CDR3 is built from 14 residues. Per the germline V gene, CDR1 is SGHDN and CDR2 is FVKESK. The CDR3 DNA follows: TGTGCCAGCAGCCAAGCCCTTTTATCGGGCGAGCAGTACTTC. Translating gives CASSQALLSGEQYF.

The chain couples TRBV18 to TRBJ2-5; 10 bases line up with TRBD2. The CDR3 covers 16 residues. Trimming took 3 bases from V and 0 from J; bases not matched to a gene: 4. Germline CDR1 and CDR2: KGHSH and LQKENI. The CDR3 loop reads CASSPKLAGYQETQYF. Here the CDR3 DNA reads TGTGCCAGCTCACCCAAACTAGCGGGGTACCAAGAGACCCAGTACTTC.

This clone was detected a few times. The rearrangement links TRBV4-2 to TRBJ1-5, with 7 bases fitting TRBD1. V shed 5 bases, J shed 3 bases, and the junction held 7 bases outside the gene matches. The germline gives CDR1 LGHNA, CDR2 YNFKEQ. This CDR3 contains 15 residues. This CDR3 reads CASSEPQGVNQPQHF. CDR3 DNA: TGTGCCAGCAGCGAACCGCAGGGGGTCAATCAGCCCCAGCATTTT.

This clone was observed a few times. This rearrangement joins TRBV3-1 (or the pseudogene TRBV3-2) to TRBJ2-3; the match to TRBD1 covers 7 bases. The CDR3 extends over 14 amino acids. V gave up 4 bases and J gave up 5 bases; unmatched junction bases: 6. The germline gives CDR1 LGHDT, CDR2 YNNKEL (reference sequence). The chain's CDR3 is CASSPDRAGDTQYF. The CDR3 nucleotides are TGTGCCAGCAGCCCCGACAGGGCCGGAGATACGCAGTATTTT.

This clone was seen only a few times. The chain carries TRBV4-3 and TRBJ2-7; 7 nucleotides match TRBD1. V shed 0 bases and J 3 bases; nucleotides not matched to a gene: 8. The CDR3 covers 16 residues. CDR1 and CDR2 from the germline V gene are LGHNA and YSLEER. The CDR3 DNA sequence: TGCGCCAGCAGCCAAGAATACAGGGGATATATCTACGAGCAGTACTTC. Residues: CASSQEYRGYIYEQYF.

The chain carries TRBV18 and TRBJ1-1, with D possibly being TRBD1 (5 bases). The CDR3 covers 14 residues. Germline values: CDR1 KGHSH, CDR2 LQKENI. V was clipped by 3 bases and J by 0 bases, with 8 bases between them. The chain's CDR3 is CASSPRQMNTEAFF. The CDR3 DNA reads as TGTGCCAGCTCACCGCGACAGATGAACACTGAAGCTTTCTTT.

The rearrangement joins TRBV24-1 to TRBJ2-1; weak D call: TRBD1 (6 bases). Germline V CDR1 and CDR2: KGHDR, SFDVKD. The CDR3 loop spans 15 amino acids. The V end lost 5 bases, the J end lost 4 bases, and 14 bases lay between the germline ends. The CDR3 sequence: CATSVGPRGYNEQFF. Written as DNA, the CDR3 is TGTGCCACCAGTGTAGGGCCCAGGGGTTACAATGAGCAGTTCTTC.

The V gene is TRBV7-3, the J gene TRBJ2-1; D remains ambiguous. V was shortened by 5 bases and J by 9 bases, with 14 bases between the two germline ends. The CDR3 has 13 amino acids. Per the germline V gene, CDR1 is SGHTA and CDR2 is FQGTGA. The DNA for the CDR3 is TGTGCCAGCAGCCTAAGCAGCGCCGCTGAGCAGTTCTTC. The encoded protein is CASSLSSAAEQFF.

The chain joins TRBV7-2 to TRBJ1-6; D not resolved. This CDR3 spans 15 amino acids. Deletions cut 0 bases from V and 7 bases from J, with 10 bases between. Per germline, CDR1 SGHTA and CDR2 FQGNSA. The CDR3 DNA sequence: TGTGCCAGCAGCTTAGCTGGGCAGGAAAATTCACCCCTCCACTTT. It codes for CASSLAGQENSPLHF. Drawing the rest from reference TRBV7-2 and TRBJ1-6, the complete variable domain is GAGVSQSPSNKVTEKGKDVELRCDPISGHTALYWYRQSLGQGLEFLIYFQGNSAPDKSGLPSDRFSAERTGGSVSTLTIQRTQQEDSAVYLCASSLAGQENSPLHFGNGTRLTVT.

The chain has TRBV7-3 and TRBJ2-5; TRBD2 matches at 10 bases. J was trimmed by 5 bases and V by 4 bases; bases with no gene match: 7. This CDR3 comprises 15 residues. Germline CDR1 is SGHTA and CDR2 is FQGTGA. CDR3 sequence (DNA): TGTGCCAGCAGCTCTACTAGCGGGATTTCCGAGACCCAGTACTTC. This encodes CASSSTSGISETQYF.

The chain combines TRBV10-3 with TRBJ2-2; D is possibly TRBD2 (5 bases). V lost 3 bases and J 5 bases, leaving 13 bases between the germline ends. The germline V gene encodes CDR1 ENHRY and CDR2 SYGVKD. The CDR3 is made up of 15 amino acids. CDR3 amino acids: CAISEPDGGTGELFF. CDR3 sequence (DNA): TGTGCCATCAGTGAACCGGACGGAGGAACCGGGGAGCTGTTTTTT.

CDR3 sequence: CASSLGRGTDTQYF. CDR3 nucleotide sequence: TGTGCCAGCAGCCTAGGGCGGGGCACAGATACGCAGTATTTT. This chain connects TRBV6-5 to TRBJ2-3; D might be TRBD2 (5 bases). The V end was cut by 6 bases, the J end by 1 base, with 11 bases between. There are 14 residues in the CDR3. Germline CDR1 MNHEY, CDR2 SVGAGI.

V and J are TRBV6-2 or TRBV6-3 and TRBJ1-5; TRBD1 matches at 10 bases. The CDR3 has 19 residues. Looked up from germline, CDR1 is MNHEY and CDR2 is SVGEGT. V was pared by 2 bases and J by 3 bases, with 13 bases of the junction left unmatched. CDR3 residues: CASSYERDRGMFINQPQHF. CDR3 sequence (DNA): TGTGCCAGCAGTTACGAAAGGGACAGGGGAATGTTTATCAATCAGCCCCAGCATTTT.